This is a list of T cell receptor beta chains from one sample in a study of T cells in Graves' hyperthyroidism and ophthalmopathy. In TCRdb, the multiplex PCR reads were re-called with MiXCR into one record per CDR3 protein. The sample carries about 320,000 distinct CDR3 sequences, approximately 17% recorded once. The sequencing sample was made of blood. These receptors were obtained from a man aged 25 to 40 with Graves' hyperthyroidism. Both conserved end residues are part of each CDR3. Fields, in order: CDR3 length, V gene, J gene, clone size, D gene, CDR3 DNA, CDR3 protein. D genes are given only for firm matches. Clone size is given for some rows only: seen once, a few or many times, or a class if the clone is expanded.

>13|TRBV19|TRBJ1-5|-|TRBD1
TGTGCCAGTACCGGACAGGGCGGTCAGCCCCAGCATTTT
CASTGQGGQPQHF
>13|TRBV27|TRBJ2-7|few|-
TGTGCCAGCAGTGCGGGCAGGGGATACGAGCAGTACTTC
CASSAGRGYEQYF
>16|TRBV5-5|TRBJ2-1|few|TRBD2
TGTGCCAGCAGATCCGGACTAGCGGTTAGCTACAATGAGCAGTTCTTC
CASRSGLAVSYNEQFF
>13|TRBV5-1|TRBJ2-7|few|-
TGCGCCAGCAGCTTGTCTCCGGGAGCCGAGCAGTACTTC
CASSLSPGAEQYF
>16|TRBV7-8|TRBJ2-3|many|-
TGTGCCAGCAGCTTAGTCGGGGGCCCGGACACAGATACGCAGTATTTT
CASSLVGGPDTDTQYF
>14|TRBV29-1|TRBJ2-1|few|TRBD1
TGCAGTATGGAGGGGACAGGGGATGACAATGAGCAGTTCTTC
CSMEGTGDDNEQFF
>16|TRBV19|TRBJ2-2|-|-
TGTGCCAGTAGGGCCGGACAAACCGCGAACACCGGGGAGCTGTTTTTT
CASRAGQTANTGELFF
>11|TRBV6-1|TRBJ1-1|few|-
TGTGCCAGCAGTGAACAGGGTGAAGCTTTCTTT
CASSEQGEAFF
>13|TRBV7-3|TRBJ2-5|many|-
TGTGCCAGCAGCTTATTCCCCGAAGAGACCCAGTACTTC
CASSLFPEETQYF
>13|TRBV24-1|TRBJ2-1|-|-
TGTGCCACCAGTGATTTGCGTCCCAATGAGCAGTTCTTC
CATSDLRPNEQFF
>13|TRBV2|TRBJ1-4|many|-
TGTGCGACAAGGCAGGGGTTGGATGAAAAACTGTTTTTT
CATRQGLDEKLFF
>14|TRBV5-1|TRBJ2-7|many|TRBD1
TGCGCCAGCACCCAGACAGGGACCACCTACGAGCAGTACTTC
CASTQTGTTYEQYF
>15|TRBV20-1|TRBJ2-7|-|TRBD1
TGCAGTGCGGCCGGACAGGCAGTCTTAACCTACGAGCAGTACTTC
CSAAGQAVLTYEQYF
>11|TRBV6-2/TRBV6-3|TRBJ2-7|many|-
TGTGCCAGCAGTCGAGGTCTCGAGCAGTACTTC
CASSRGLEQYF
>15|TRBV12-3/TRBV12-4|TRBJ2-5|few|-
TGTGCCAGCAGTTTCGTCTGGACAGACCGAGAGACCCAGTACTTC
CASSFVWTDRETQYF
>15|TRBV13|TRBJ2-1|-|TRBD2
TGTGCCAGCAGCTCTGGGACTAGCGGCCACAATGAGCAGTTCTTC
CASSSGTSGHNEQFF
>11|TRBV6-1|TRBJ1-5|-|-
TGTGCCAGCAGCGCAAATCAGCCCCAGCATTTT
CASSANQPQHF
>15|TRBV6-1|TRBJ1-2|-|-
TGTGCCAGCAGTCGGACCCGGACCACTTCTGATGGCTACACCTTC
CASSRTRTTSDGYTF
>14|TRBV5-1|TRBJ2-2|-|TRBD1
TGCGCCAGCAGCAAACAGGGGGTGGCCGGGGAGCTGTTTTTT
CASSKQGVAGELFF
>13|TRBV29-1|TRBJ2-3|few|TRBD2
TGCAGCGTGGGGACGGGAGGGCAAGATACGCAGTATTTT
CSVGTGGQDTQYF
>14|TRBV6-1|TRBJ1-3|few|-
TGTGCCAGCAGCATCCGAGCCTCTGGAAACACCATATATTTT
CASSIRASGNTIYF
>16|TRBV20-1|TRBJ1-1|many|-
TGCAGTGCTAGAGATGGTGGGGGGCGATGGCAAACTGAAGCTTTCTTT
CSARDGGGRWQTEAFF
>15|TRBV7-8|TRBJ2-3|many|-
TGTGCCAGCAGCTTAGTGGGCAGTAGCACAGATACGCAGTATTTT
CASSLVGSSTDTQYF
>14|TRBV7-9|TRBJ1-2|many|TRBD1
TGTGCCAGCAGCCGAACCGGGACAGGGTATGGCTACACCTTC
CASSRTGTGYGYTF
>17|TRBV20-1|TRBJ2-1|few|-
TGCAGTGCTAGACCTTATATAGGGACGAAGATCTACAATGAGCAGTTCTTC
CSARPYIGTKIYNEQFF
>20|TRBV6-2/TRBV6-3|TRBJ2-3|-|-
TGTGCCAGCAGTTACTCGAGTGCGGAGGCAGGAGGGTTATACACAGATACGCAGTATTTT
CASSYSSAEAGGLYTDTQYF
>14|TRBV5-1|TRBJ1-1|many|-
TGCGCCAGCAGCTTGGGTGGGGAATCCACTGAAGCTTTCTTT
CASSLGGESTEAFF
>20|TRBV7-8|TRBJ2-1|few|TRBD2
TGTGCCAGCAGCTTGGGACTAGCGGGAGGAGGAGTCCTCTCCTACAATGAGCAGTTCTTC
CASSLGLAGGGVLSYNEQFF
>15|TRBV28|TRBJ1-5|many|TRBD1
TGTGCCAGCAGTTCCCCGGGACAGGGTGATCAGCCCCAGCATTTT
CASSSPGQGDQPQHF
>17|TRBV20-1|TRBJ2-4|-|-
TGCAGTGCAACCTCATACCGGGGGCGCATCTCCAAAAACATTCAGTACTTC
CSATSYRGRISKNIQYF
>13|TRBV5-1|TRBJ1-4|many|-
TGCGCCAGCAGCTTTGGGACCGAGGGAGAACTGTTTTTT
CASSFGTEGELFF
>14|TRBV20-1|TRBJ2-3|many|TRBD1
TGCAGTGCTAGAAAGACAGGGGGCACAGATACGCAGTATTTT
CSARKTGGTDTQYF
>13|TRBV20-1|TRBJ1-2|many|-
TGCAGTGCTGGGGTTGGGGGCGACTATGGCTACACCTTC
CSAGVGGDYGYTF
>13|TRBV11-2|TRBJ2-4|many|TRBD2
TGTGCCAGCAGCCTAAGCGGGAGGAACATTCAGTACTTC
CASSLSGRNIQYF
>12|TRBV10-3|TRBJ1-5|-|TRBD1
TGTGCCATCAGTCAGGGGGATCAGCCCCAGCATTTT
CAISQGDQPQHF
>14|TRBV18|TRBJ1-4|many|-
TGTGCCAGCTCACCGGGAACAACTAATGAAAAACTGTTTTTT
CASSPGTTNEKLFF
>17|TRBV11-3|TRBJ1-1|many|-
TGTGCCAGCAGCTTAACCCACCGCCAGGGGACTAACACTGAAGCTTTCTTT
CASSLTHRQGTNTEAFF
>15|TRBV3-1|TRBJ2-5|many|-
TGTGCCAGCAGCCAATCGGGCAGGGGGGACGAGACCCAGTACTTC
CASSQSGRGDETQYF
>13|TRBV20-1|TRBJ1-6|few|TRBD1
TGCAGTGCCCAGCGCAGGGGGGATTCACCCCTCCACTTT
CSAQRRGDSPLHF
>15|TRBV9|TRBJ2-3|few|TRBD2
TGTGCCAGCAGCGGGACGGGAGGCGACACAGATACGCAGTATTTT
CASSGTGGDTDTQYF
>11|TRBV29-1|TRBJ2-1|many|-
TGCAGCGTTGTCTCTTCGGTTGAGCAGTTCTTC
CSVVSSVEQFF
>14|TRBV20-1|TRBJ2-7|many|TRBD2
TGCAGTGCTCGGGCTAGCGGGAGGGCCTACGAGCAGTACTTC
CSARASGRAYEQYF
>16|TRBV27|TRBJ2-2|-|TRBD1
TGTGCCAGCAGTTTATCGGGACAGCTAAACACCGGGGAGCTGTTTTTT
CASSLSGQLNTGELFF
>11|TRBV10-2|TRBJ2-1|-|-
TGCGCCAGCAGTGAAGGAAATGAGCAGTTCTTC
CASSEGNEQFF
>16|TRBV30|TRBJ2-1|many|-
TGTGCCTGGGGCCGACAGGAATCAAACTCCTACAATGAGCAGTTCTTC
CAWGRQESNSYNEQFF
>12|TRBV5-1|TRBJ2-2|few|-
TGCGCCAGCAGCGACGACCGGAACGAGCTGTTTTTT
CASSDDRNELFF
>15|TRBV6-2/TRBV6-3|TRBJ1-5|few|-
TGTGCCAGCAGTTACCGGGCTTGGGCAAATCAGCCCCAGCATTTT
CASSYRAWANQPQHF
>15|TRBV5-1|TRBJ2-2|few|-
TGCGCCAGCAGCTTGGGTTCTCTTGCGGCAGGGGAGCTGTTTTTT
CASSLGSLAAGELFF
>12|TRBV3-1|TRBJ2-3|many|-
TGTGCCAGCAGCCAAGTTCAGGATACGCAGTATTTT
CASSQVQDTQYF
>12|TRBV20-1|TRBJ2-7|few|-
TGCAGTGCTACCCAGGGGGAGGGCGAGCAGTACTTC
CSATQGEGEQYF
>19|TRBV4-1|TRBJ2-6|-|TRBD1
TGCGCCAGCAGCCAAGATCCCCGGGACAGGGGGTCTGGGGCCAACGTCCTGACTTTC
CASSQDPRDRGSGANVLTF
>14|TRBV6-1|TRBJ1-1|-|-
TGTGCCAGCAGTGACTCTTGGACCATCGTTGAAGCTTTCTTT
CASSDSWTIVEAFF